Listed below are T cell receptor beta chains from one sample, sequenced in a study of blood T cell repertoires in COVID-19. Profiled with immunoSEQ multiplex PCR; TCRdb holds only in-frame clones, not every one. Of approximately 70,000 clones listed, around 90% were seen once; the top ten hold just over 2.5%. The sample consisted of peripheral blood. The receptors were sampled from a human donor in a cohort sampled during active COVID-19. Both conserved end residues are part of each CDR3. The order of the fields is V gene, CDR3 protein.

v_gene: TRBV7-9; CDR3aa: CASSSDRRIYEQYF
v_gene: TRBV28; CDR3aa: CASSLLAGVYEQYF
v_gene: TRBV7-9; CDR3aa: CASSPGWTGDQETQYF
v_gene: TRBV7-9; CDR3aa: CASSSTDRNTEAFF
v_gene: TRBV7-9; CDR3aa: CASSPRLGQNTGELFF
v_gene: TRBV7-2; CDR3aa: CASSSGQGKGQPQHF
v_gene: TRBV10-1; CDR3aa: CASRDHRGGELFF
v_gene: TRBV5-1; CDR3aa: CASSAMGGRGGYEQYF
v_gene: TRBV29-1; CDR3aa: CSAITGAETQYF
v_gene: TRBV13; CDR3aa: CASSRTSDRYEPQHF
v_gene: TRBV11-2; CDR3aa: CASSLDAEGAGSQNTEAFF
v_gene: TRBV5-1; CDR3aa: CASSTQTGTGSETQYF
v_gene: TRBV7-8; CDR3aa: CASSLGQSPSYEQYF
v_gene: TRBV12-3/TRBV12-4; CDR3aa: CASRPREKDGYTF
v_gene: TRBV6-6; CDR3aa: CASSFPGTAYGYTF
v_gene: TRBV5-1; CDR3aa: CASSPGREGQETQYF
v_gene: TRBV13; CDR3aa: CASTVRTGGGIDEQYF
v_gene: TRBV3-1/TRBV3-2; CDR3aa: CASSQDSVTKTTDTQYF
v_gene: TRBV5-4; CDR3aa: CASSLVREETQYF
v_gene: TRBV4-3; CDR3aa: CASSQDSAGMRYGYTF
v_gene: TRBV6-5; CDR3aa: CASSSPFTRGREQYF
v_gene: TRBV3-1/TRBV3-2; CDR3aa: CASSQDRGLNTEAFF
v_gene: TRBV18; CDR3aa: CASSLAGQGYEQYF
v_gene: TRBV28; CDR3aa: CASRLRGLYGYTF
v_gene: TRBV19; CDR3aa: CASSIGSTEAFF
v_gene: TRBV6-5; CDR3aa: CASSYSLGGGSYEQYF
v_gene: TRBV28; CDR3aa: CASSSSGGTFEQYF
v_gene: TRBV18; CDR3aa: CASSPSGYEQFF
v_gene: TRBV9; CDR3aa: CASSPPGGTGVETQYF
v_gene: TRBV7-9; CDR3aa: CASSPGLAGGLYEQYF
v_gene: TRBV5-5; CDR3aa: CASSPPWGGHQETQYF
v_gene: TRBV19; CDR3aa: CASSSLDKFYEQYF
v_gene: TRBV28; CDR3aa: CASSLRLGSLAYNEQFF
v_gene: TRBV5-5; CDR3aa: CASSHYGQKNQPQHF
v_gene: TRBV2; CDR3aa: CAKKWVAASYEQYF
v_gene: TRBV6-2/TRBV6-3; CDR3aa: CASSRPSGGRHTQYF
v_gene: TRBV5-8; CDR3aa: CASSLYLTGTDTQYF
v_gene: TRBV6-2/TRBV6-3; CDR3aa: CASSYSGGAWQETQYF
v_gene: TRBV18; CDR3aa: CASSPRDSEAFF
v_gene: TRBV28; CDR3aa: CATKAGVSNQPQHF
v_gene: TRBV5-1; CDR3aa: CASSLGRDREDEKLFF
v_gene: TRBV10-3; CDR3aa: CAISAASGLAMDEQYF
v_gene: TRBV15; CDR3aa: CATSRGGGTGDGEQYF
v_gene: TRBV7-8; CDR3aa: CASSLVGTSGYNEQFF
v_gene: TRBV2; CDR3aa: CASRGTQGAGEQYF
v_gene: TRBV18; CDR3aa: CASSREGPSGANVLTF